This is a list of T cell receptor beta chains from one sample in a study of blood T cell repertoires in COVID-19. Repertoires were generated with immunoSEQ multiplex PCR, while TCRdb's copy carries only in-frame clones and drops some. The table records over 150,000 clones, over 80% of them present only once. The source material was peripheral blood. The receptors derive from a woman aged 60-75 years who had recovered from COVID-19. CDR3s include the opening cysteine and the closing phenylalanine or tryptophan. D genes are given only for firm matches. The listing skips clone size in some rows; elsewhere it reads once, few, many or a size class.

D gene,clone size,J gene,V gene,CDR3 protein,CDR3 DNA
TRBD2,-,TRBJ2-5,TRBV4-2,CASSQETSGGARQETQYF,TGTGCCAGCAGCCAAGAAACTAGCGGGGGGGCCAGGCAAGAGACCCAGTACTTC
TRBD2,-,TRBJ2-1,TRBV3-1/TRBV3-2,CASSQDGGAYNEQFF,TGTGCCAGCAGCCAAGACGGGGGGGCTTACAATGAGCAGTTCTTC
-,-,TRBJ2-5,TRBV5-8,CASRKLQGYGSQETQYF,TGTGCCAGCAGGAAATTACAGGGATACGGCTCTCAAGAGACCCAGTACTTC
TRBD2,-,TRBJ2-1,TRBV4-1,CASSQPSGGAYNEQFF,TGCGCCAGCAGCCAGCCTAGCGGGGGGGCCTACAATGAGCAGTTCTTC
-,-,TRBJ1-1,TRBV29-1,CSVELRGNTEAFF,TGCAGCGTTGAACTTAGAGGTAACACTGAAGCTTTCTTT
TRBD1,-,TRBJ1-5,TRBV19,CASSISRGNQPQHF,TGTGCCAGTAGTATATCCAGGGGGAACCAGCCCCAGCATTTT
TRBD2,-,TRBJ2-3,TRBV24-1,CATSDSGTKSTDTQYF,TGTGCCACCAGTGATTCCGGGACTAAAAGCACAGATACGCAGTATTTT
TRBD1,-,TRBJ1-2,TRBV11-2,CASSPGPQGARGYTF,TGTGCCAGCAGCCCAGGCCCGCAGGGGGCTCGTGGCTACACCTTC
TRBD1,-,TRBJ2-7,TRBV4-3,CASSQDADRGEQYF,TGCGCCAGCAGCCAAGACGCGGACAGGGGCGAGCAGTACTTC
TRBD1,-,TRBJ1-2,TRBV5-6,CASSSPTGVHGYTF,TGTGCCAGCAGCTCACCGACAGGGGTACATGGCTACACCTTC
-,-,TRBJ1-1,TRBV10-1,CASSENTGNTEAFF,TGCGCCAGCAGCGAAAATACAGGGAACACTGAAGCTTTCTTT
TRBD1,-,TRBJ1-5,TRBV10-1,CAIAPPGQGAEQPQHF,TGCGCCATCGCTCCCCCGGGACAGGGGGCGGAACAGCCCCAGCATTTT
-,-,TRBJ2-2,TRBV24-1,CATERGGHGELFF,TGTGCCACCGAAAGGGGGGGTCACGGGGAGCTGTTTTTT
TRBD2,-,TRBJ2-1,TRBV2,CASSESRGEYNEQFF,TGTGCCAGCAGTGAATCACGGGGGGAATACAATGAGCAGTTCTTC
TRBD2,-,TRBJ2-3,TRBV3-1/TRBV3-2,CASSPFSGSTDTQYF,TGTGCCAGCAGCCCCTTTAGCGGGTCCACAGATACGCAGTATTTT
-,-,TRBJ1-2,TRBV5-5,CASSLRQNYGYTF,TGTGCCAGCAGCTTGAGACAAAACTATGGCTACACCTTC
-,-,TRBJ2-7,TRBV6-5,CASGTRRLEQYF,TGTGCCAGCGGCACAAGGCGGCTGGAGCAGTACTTC
-,-,TRBJ2-5,TRBV4-2,CASSQAGQVETQYF,TGTGCCAGCAGCCAGGCGGGGCAGGTAGAGACCCAGTACTTC
-,-,TRBJ2-3,TRBV6-1,CASSEAGTPSTDTQYF,TGTGCCAGCAGTGAAGCGGGGACTCCTAGCACAGATACGCAGTATTTT
-,once,TRBJ1-5,TRBV6-5,CASTWALNQPQHF,TGTGCCAGCACATGGGCGCTCAATCAGCCCCAGCATTTT
-,-,TRBJ1-5,TRBV6-6,CASSYSQGTQHF,TGTGCCAGCAGTTACTCGCAGGGGACCCAGCATTTT
TRBD2,-,TRBJ2-1,TRBV5-1,CASSLGPLAGGNEQFF,TGCGCCAGCAGCTTGGGTCCCTTGGCGGGGGGCAATGAGCAGTTCTTC
TRBD1,-,TRBJ2-4,TRBV6-1,CASSDPGQGVVQNIQYF,TGTGCCAGCAGTGATCCGGGACAGGGTGTAGTGCAAAACATTCAGTACTTC
-,-,TRBJ2-2,TRBV2,CAGLIALGNTGELFF,TGTGCCGGGCTTATAGCGTTGGGGAACACCGGGGAGCTGTTTTTT
TRBD1,-,TRBJ1-1,TRBV9,CASRGQGNTEAFF,TGTGCCAGCAGAGGACAGGGGAACACTGAAGCTTTCTTT
TRBD1,once,TRBJ2-5,TRBV3-1/TRBV3-2,CASSQGTDRGGGETQYF,TGTGCCAGCAGCCAAGGGACGGACAGGGGCGGGGGAGAGACCCAGTACTTC
-,once,TRBJ1-1,TRBV14,CATGFGGEAFF,TGTGCCACCGGTTTCGGCGGTGAAGCTTTCTTT
-,-,TRBJ2-5,TRBV6-2/TRBV6-3,CASSPPGSPSAQYF,TGTGCCAGCAGTCCCCCCGGGTCCCCCTCGGCCCAGTACTTC
-,-,TRBJ2-4,TRBV4-1,CASSPPIRVEAKNIQYF,TGCGCCAGCAGCCCACCCATACGGGTAGAAGCCAAAAACATTCAGTACTTC
TRBD2,-,TRBJ2-3,TRBV30,CAWSGGGGLTDTQYF,TGTGCCTGGAGTGGAGGCGGGGGGCTCACAGATACGCAGTATTTT
-,-,TRBJ2-5,TRBV18,CASSPGPVQETQYF,TGTGCCAGCTCACCAGGGCCAGTTCAAGAGACCCAGTACTTC
TRBD1,-,TRBJ2-2,TRBV14,CASSVNRGSNTGELFF,TGTGCCAGCAGCGTTAACAGGGGCTCGAACACCGGGGAGCTGTTTTTT
-,-,TRBJ2-7,TRBV7-9,CASSHSSSYEQYF,TGTGCCAGCAGCCACAGTTCATCCTACGAGCAGTACTTC
TRBD2,-,TRBJ2-3,TRBV7-8,CASSLAGGNTDTQYF,TGTGCCAGCAGCCTAGCGGGGGGTAACACAGATACGCAGTATTTT
-,-,TRBJ2-3,TRBV7-9,CASSLALGPDTQYF,TGTGCCAGCAGCCTCGCGCTCGGTCCTGATACGCAGTATTTT
-,-,TRBJ1-2,TRBV6-5,CASSYSLDSFNGYTF,TGTGCCAGCAGTTACTCCCTGGACAGCTTCAATGGCTACACCTTC
-,-,TRBJ1-1,TRBV5-1,CASSLATEKAFF,TGCGCCAGCAGCTTGGCGACAGAGAAAGCTTTCTTT